These T cell receptor beta chains were read from a single sample in a study of control samples from healthy donors and cancer patients. Sequenced by immunoSEQ multiplex PCR; TCRdb stores in-frame clones only, minus some. The repertoire holds around 94,000 clones, around 83% seen once, with around 1.3% in the top ten. Sequenced input: blood. These receptor sequences come from a woman in her 50s in good health. The CDR3 runs from the conserved cysteine through the conserved F or W. A D gene is named only where the DNA matches it firmly. Rows give clone size only sometimes, using once, few, many, or a class for an expanded clone.

cdr3_nt,cdr3_aa,d_call,clone_size,j_call,v_call
TGTGCCAGCAGCTTACAGGGACAGTTGGAGACCCAGTACTTC,CASSLQGQLETQYF,TRBD1,.,TRBJ2-5,TRBV5-4
TGCGCCAGCAGCCCGGGCTCCGCAACTAATGAAAAACTGTTTTTT,CASSPGSATNEKLFF,.,.,TRBJ1-4,TRBV5-1
TGTGCCTCTGGGACAGAGCGAATCTACGAGCAGTACTTC,CASGTERIYEQYF,TRBD1,.,TRBJ2-7,TRBV11-2
TGTGCCAGCAGTCCCTCCAACCCCTTGCGGCCGCGTTACGAGCAGTACTTC,CASSPSNPLRPRYEQYF,.,.,TRBJ2-7,TRBV6-4
TGTGCCAGCACCCCGGACAGGAGCAATCAGCCCCAGCATTTT,CASTPDRSNQPQHF,TRBD1,.,TRBJ1-5,TRBV6-6
TGTGCCAGCAGTAATGAAGCGGGAGGGCTCAATGAGCAGTTCTTC,CASSNEAGGLNEQFF,TRBD2,once,TRBJ2-1,TRBV9
TGTGCCAGCAGCCAAGGTTTTTTACTAGCGGGGAAAAACATTCAGTACTTC,CASSQGFLLAGKNIQYF,TRBD2,few,TRBJ2-4,TRBV14
TGTGCCAGCAGCCGCTCCCTTAAGGGTGGCAAAAACATTCAGTACTTC,CASSRSLKGGKNIQYF,.,.,TRBJ2-4,TRBV3-1/TRBV3-2
TGTGCCAGCAGCAAAGGACTGGAGCGTTCACCCCTCCACTTT,CASSKGLERSPLHF,.,.,TRBJ1-6,TRBV14
TGTGCCAGCAGTTCTCCTCAGACAGAACCCTACAATGAGCAGTTCTTC,CASSSPQTEPYNEQFF,.,.,TRBJ2-1,TRBV28
TGCGCCAGCAGCCAAGGGACAGGGGCTAACTATGGCTACACCTTC,CASSQGTGANYGYTF,TRBD1,.,TRBJ1-2,TRBV4-3
TGTGCCAGCAGCGGCCGGACGGGGACCGGGGAGCTGTTTTTT,CASSGRTGTGELFF,.,.,TRBJ2-2,TRBV7-8
TGTGCCAGCAGCCAAGATGTCCCAGGGGGCACTGAAGCTTTCTTT,CASSQDVPGGTEAFF,TRBD1,.,TRBJ1-1,TRBV4-2
TGTGCCAGCAGCTCCACAGGGGCATCTGGAAACACCATATATTTT,CASSSTGASGNTIYF,TRBD1,once,TRBJ1-3,TRBV5-6
TGTGCCAGCAGCCTGAGACTAGCGGGGAATCCGGGCACCGGGGAGCTGTTTTTT,CASSLRLAGNPGTGELFF,TRBD2,.,TRBJ2-2,TRBV11-2
TGTGCCACCAGCCGGGGCCCTGGGGACGAGCAGTACTTC,CATSRGPGDEQYF,.,.,TRBJ2-7,TRBV7-6
TGCAGCGCGGGAGGGGGCGGGAGTAAAGGCTATACGCAGTATTTT,CSAGGGGSKGYTQYF,.,.,TRBJ2-3,TRBV29-1
TGTGCCAGCAGGGGGACAGGGGGCCGGGAAAAACTGTTTTTT,CASRGTGGREKLFF,TRBD1,.,TRBJ1-4,TRBV2
TGTGCCAGTACCCAACGGGGGACCACAGATACGCAGTATTTT,CASTQRGTTDTQYF,.,.,TRBJ2-3,TRBV19
TGTGCCAGCAGCCCCCGAGGGGGGGGGCCTAACGAGCAGTACTTC,CASSPRGGGPNEQYF,.,.,TRBJ2-7,TRBV14
TGTGCCAGCTCACCTAGCCCGGGCGGTAGCAATCAGCCCCAGCATTTT,CASSPSPGGSNQPQHF,.,once,TRBJ1-5,TRBV18
TGTGCCACCAGCAGAGACACAGGGCACACCGGGGAGCTGTTTTTT,CATSRDTGHTGELFF,.,.,TRBJ2-2,TRBV15
TGTGCCAGCAGTTTGTGGGGCAGGGATTATGGCTACACCTTC,CASSLWGRDYGYTF,.,.,TRBJ1-2,TRBV28
TGTGCCAGCAGCCGAGCCGGGACTAGCGGGGGGGTCTTCGAGACCCAGTACTTC,CASSRAGTSGGVFETQYF,TRBD2,.,TRBJ2-5,TRBV6-6
TGTGCCAGCAGTGAACGGGGCAGAAATTCACCCCTCCACTTT,CASSERGRNSPLHF,.,once,TRBJ1-6,TRBV6-1
TGTGCCAGCAGCGCGGGACAGGGGAACGACGAGCAGTACTTC,CASSAGQGNDEQYF,TRBD1,.,TRBJ2-7,TRBV9
TGTGCCAGCAAACTAGCGGTGACGGCCGGGGAGCTGTTTTTT,CASKLAVTAGELFF,TRBD2,.,TRBJ2-2,TRBV7-3
TGTGCCAGCAGCTTAGCTCTTGGGGGCTCCGGGGAGCTGTTTTTT,CASSLALGGSGELFF,.,.,TRBJ2-2,TRBV7-3
TGTGCCAGCAGTGCGGAACAGCATCAGCCCCAGCATTTT,CASSAEQHQPQHF,.,.,TRBJ1-5,TRBV2
TGTGCCAGCAGCCCCCGGGACAGGGGAAATTCACCCCTCCACTTT,CASSPRDRGNSPLHF,TRBD1,.,TRBJ1-6,TRBV7-9
TGTGCCAGCAGCTTAGGGGAGAACACTGAAGCTTTCTTT,CASSLGENTEAFF,.,.,TRBJ1-1,TRBV7-2
TGTGCCACCCTTAGACGGGGGGACCACACAGATACGCAGTATTTT,CATLRRGDHTDTQYF,TRBD2,.,TRBJ2-3,TRBV15
TGTGCCAGCAGTTTCCCGGGACAGGGGTCCAATGAGCAGTTCTTC,CASSFPGQGSNEQFF,TRBD1,.,TRBJ2-1,TRBV6-6
TGTGCCAGCAGCAGGGCTCCAAGCACTGAAGCTTTCTTT,CASSRAPSTEAFF,.,few,TRBJ1-1,TRBV9
TGTGCCAGCAGTTACCGGGACACGAAATCACCCCTCCACTTT,CASSYRDTKSPLHF,.,.,TRBJ1-6,TRBV9
TGCAGCGTTGAGGAAAAAACTAACTATGGCTACACCTTC,CSVEEKTNYGYTF,.,.,TRBJ1-2,TRBV29-1
TGTGCCAGCAGCCCCATCACCAGACCGGGACTAGCGGGGGACGACCAAGAGACCCAGTACTTC,CASSPITRPGLAGDDQETQYF,TRBD2,.,TRBJ2-5,TRBV6-6
TGTGCCAGCAGCTTGAGGCAGGGGCTACACACTGAAGCTTTCTTT,CASSLRQGLHTEAFF,.,.,TRBJ1-1,TRBV5-6
TGTGCCAGCAGCCCCCCCGGACAGGGGCCCTACGAGCAGTACTTC,CASSPPGQGPYEQYF,TRBD1,.,TRBJ2-7,TRBV13
TGCGCCCTCTTTCGGGAAAAACTGTTTTTT,CALFREKLFF,.,.,TRBJ1-4,TRBV20-1
TGTGCCAGCAGCTTGAGGGGAAGCTATGGCTACACCTTC,CASSLRGSYGYTF,.,.,TRBJ1-2,TRBV5-8
TGTGCCAGCAGCTTGGAAGCGGGAGGGCCATATACGCAGTATTTT,CASSLEAGGPYTQYF,TRBD2,once,TRBJ2-3,TRBV5-8
TGTGCCAGCAAAAAGCGGGAGAGATTCACAGATACGCAGTATTTT,CASKKRERFTDTQYF,TRBD2,.,TRBJ2-3,TRBV2
TGTGCCAGCAGCCGGGACCTCCCGGACACCGGGGAGCTGTTTTTT,CASSRDLPDTGELFF,.,.,TRBJ2-2,TRBV6-5
TGTGCCAGCAGGCCCCCGTTAGTTTCTAGCACAGATACGCAGTATTTT,CASRPPLVSSTDTQYF,.,.,TRBJ2-3,TRBV2